A single sample is the source of the 27 T cell receptor beta chains below, sequenced in a study of shared clonotypes between healthy human individuals. Here immunoSEQ multiplex PCR was the method, and the copy in TCRdb shows in-frame clones only, minus some. The sample lists about 1.5 million clones, 95% to 99% seen once, with around 0.47% in the top ten. Source material: naive CD4+ T cells sorted from blood. As to subset: CD45RA+ positively selected. These receptor sequences come from a man aged 25 to 40 in good health.

For this clone: Other DNA sequences in the same sample also yield this CDR3. The CDR3: CASSLGLAGGPFTDTQYF. Written as DNA, the CDR3 is TGCGCCAGCAGCTTGGGGCTAGCGGGAGGCCCATTCACAGATACGCAGTATTTT. The chain recombines TRBV5-1 with TRBJ2-3; 11 positions agree with TRBD2. V lost 0 bases, J lost 2 bases, and 8 bases stayed unmatched. Germline V gene lookup returns CDR1 SGHRS and CDR2 YFSETQ. CDR3 size: 18 residues.

The chain has TRBV9 and TRBJ1-1; the D is unclear. CDR1 is SGDLS, CDR2 YYNGEE, per germline. Trimming shortened V by 2 bases and J by 1 base, and 6 bases separated the two germline ends. The CDR3 has 13 residues. This CDR3 is CASSVKANTEAFF. The CDR3 DNA reads as TGTGCCAGCAGCGTGAAGGCGAACACTGAAGCTTTCTTT.

The chain has TRBV19 and TRBJ2-2, with D possibly being TRBD1 (5 bases). Trimming cost V 7 bases and J 4 bases, with 10 bases left between them. The germline V gene encodes CDR1 LNHDA and CDR2 SQIVND (reference sequence). CDR3 length: 13 amino acids. The CDR3 bases are TGTGCCAGTAACCCCAGGGTCACCGGGGAGCTGTTTTTT. Its protein is CASNPRVTGELFF.

The chain uses TRBV18 and TRBJ2-1; 13 nucleotides line up with TRBD2. With V trimmed by 3 bases and J by 3 bases, 11 bases remained unmatched. The germline V gene has CDR1 KGHSH and CDR2 LQKENI. CDR3 size: 19 residues. The CDR3 DNA sequence: TGTGCCAGCTCACCTGCCCGGACTAGCGGGAGCAAGGGCTACAATGAGCAGTTCTTC. Translating gives CASSPARTSGSKGYNEQFF.

The chain carries TRBV10-3 and TRBJ2-1; 11 nucleotides align to TRBD2. This CDR3 is 17 amino acids long. CDR1 and CDR2 from the germline V gene are ENHRY and SYGVKD. V trimming: 6 bases; J trimming: 5 bases; junction bases outside the gene matches: 12. CDR3 in amino acids: CAIRLAGEVGKNNEQFF. CDR3 sequence (DNA): TGTGCCATCAGACTAGCGGGAGAGGTTGGGAAAAACAATGAGCAGTTCTTC.

To note about this clone: The sample contains more than one DNA sequence encoding this CDR3. The chain employs TRBV2 and TRBJ2-7, with a weak D call TRBD1 (5 bases). Trimming took 2 bases from V and 2 from J, leaving 10 bases between them. Looked up from germline, CDR1 is SNHLY and CDR2 is FYNNEI. CDR3 size: 14 residues. The CDR3 protein is CASSERAGTYEQYF. CDR3 nucleotides: TGTGCCAGCAGTGAAAGGGCAGGGACCTACGAGCAGTACTTC.

The sample holds one count of this clone. This chain links TRBV18 with TRBJ2-7, with D uncertain. This CDR3 is built from 13 residues. The germline CDR1 and CDR2 sequences are KGHSH and LQKENI. Trimming left V 6 bases short and J 0 bases short, with 9 bases between. The CDR3 nucleotides are TGTGCCAGCTCTTCAACCCCCTCCTACGAGCAGTACTTC. It specifies CASSSTPSYEQYF.

The sample holds one count of this clone. The V gene is TRBV5-4, the J gene TRBJ2-1; 7 bases match TRBD1. Per the germline V gene, CDR1 is SGHNT and CDR2 is YYREEE (reference sequence). The V segment lost 3 bases and the J segment 6 bases; nucleotides outside the gene matches: 6. The CDR3 covers 14 residues. CDR3 protein: CASSSSGQLNEQFF. The CDR3 coding sequence is TGTGCCAGCAGCTCTTCGGGACAGCTCAATGAGCAGTTCTTC.

A note on this clone: The identical CDR3 is also encoded by other nucleotide sequences in the sample. V and J are TRBV5-1 and TRBJ2-1, with 8 bases matching TRBD1. V lost 4 bases and J lost 2; bases outside the gene matches: 5. CDR1 is SGHRS, CDR2 YFSETQ, per germline. The CDR3 contains 15 residues. CDR3 bases: TGCGCCAGCAGCCCCGGACAGGGCACCTACAATGAGCAGTTCTTC. This encodes CASSPGQGTYNEQFF.

The rearrangement joins TRBV11-2 to TRBJ2-1; D not resolved. V lost 2 bases and J 9 bases, leaving 5 bases between the germline ends. Germline V gene data show CDR1 as SGHAT and CDR2 as FQNNGV. This CDR3 contains 11 residues. CDR3 sequence (DNA): TGTGCCAGCAGCTTAACAAGTGAGCAGTTCTTC. Translating gives CASSLTSEQFF.

Comments on this clone: The germline gene is not matched at one end of the junction; a read error may be the cause. The rearrangement uses TRBV29-1 and TRBJ2-2; D ambiguous. The germline gives CDR1 SQVTM, CDR2 ANQGSEA. This CDR3 contains 12 residues. CDR3 nucleotides: TGCAGCGTGGAAGGGAACACCGGGGAGCTGTTTTTT. Translating gives CSVEGNTGELFF.

This chain joins TRBV19 and TRBJ2-2, with a tentative D call TRBD2 (6 bases). Trimming left V 6 bases short and J 5 bases short, with 10 bases between. The V gene's germline CDR1 is LNHDA and CDR2 SQIVND (reference sequence). The CDR3 has 13 residues. Here the CDR3 reads CASRVLATGELFF. The CDR3 coding sequence is TGTGCCAGTAGGGTTCTAGCGACCGGGGAGCTGTTTTTT.

The chain has TRBV5-4 and TRBJ2-1; D remains unclear. CDR1 is SGHNT, CDR2 YYREEE, per germline (reference sequence). Trimming cost V 0 bases and J 6 bases, with 7 bases left between them. The CDR3 runs to 13 residues. The CDR3 DNA follows: TGTGCCAGCAGCTTGGTGGCGGTCAATGAGCAGTTCTTC. Translated, it gives CASSLVAVNEQFF. The full variable domain, with the rest looked up from reference TRBV5-4 and TRBJ2-1, is ETGVTQSPTHLIKTRGQQVTLRCSSQSGHNTVSWYQQALGQGPQFIFQYYREEENGRGNFPPRFSGLQFPNYSSELNVNALELDDSALYLCASSLVAVNEQFFGPGTRLTVL.

In nucleotides, the CDR3 is TGTGCCAGCAGCTTGGCCTCTAACTATGGCTACACCTTC. This encodes CASSLASNYGYTF. The V and J genes are TRBV7-9 and TRBJ1-2; no clear D. The CDR3 has 13 amino acids. Germline V CDR1 and CDR2: SEHNR, FQNEAQ (reference sequence). The ends were cut back, 3 bases at V and 0 bases at J, with 5 bases in the middle.

Remarks on this clone: A read error may produce the germline difference seen at one junction end. The chain links TRBV7-7 to TRBJ2-7, with no clear D. This CDR3 contains 13 residues. Looked up from germline, CDR1 is SSHAT and CDR2 is FNYEAQ (reference sequence). The CDR3 reads CASSLTESYEQYF. CDR3 DNA: TGTGCTAGCAGCTTAACAGAATCCTACGAGCAGTACTTC.

This rearrangement joins TRBV7-2 to TRBJ2-5, with 9 bases that match TRBD1. The CDR3 contains 17 residues. Germline V lookup: CDR1 SGHTA, CDR2 FQGNSA. Trimming cost V 6 bases and J 5 bases; bases outside gene matches: 16. CDR3 nucleotide sequence: TGTGCCAGCAGTCTACGGCCAAAGGGACAGGGTTCGGAGACCCAGTACTTC. This translates into CASSLRPKGQGSETQYF.

This sequence joins TRBV11-3 and TRBJ1-1; 7 positions agree with TRBD1. Germline V CDR1 and CDR2: SGHNT, YENEEA. V trimming: 5 bases; J trimming: 1 base; junction bases outside the gene matches: 10. This CDR3 has 16 amino acids. The chain's CDR3 is CASSIRTGPRNTEAFF. CDR3 DNA: TGTGCCAGCAGCATAAGGACAGGCCCTCGGAACACTGAAGCTTTCTTT.

This CDR3 reads CASSSVAGSSYEQYF. The CDR3 DNA sequence: TGTGCCAGCAGCTCAGTAGCGGGAAGCTCCTACGAGCAGTACTTC. This sequence joins TRBV5-5 and TRBJ2-7; TRBD2 aligns across 8 bases. Germline V gives CDR1 SGHKS, CDR2 YYEKEE (reference sequence). The trim removed 3 bases at V and 0 bases at J, leaving 5 bases unmatched. The CDR3 has 15 amino acids.

V gene TRBV7-8 combines with J gene TRBJ2-7; D is unclear. Germline V gene lookup returns CDR1 SGHVS and CDR2 FQNEAQ. The CDR3 is 14 amino acids. Trimming cost V 5 bases and J 5 bases, with 16 bases left between them. For the CDR3, the DNA is TGTGCCAGCAGCATCGAGCCAGCCGCCAACGAGCAGTACTTC. Its protein is CASSIEPAANEQYF.

The DNA for the CDR3 is TGTGCCAGCAGCCAGACTAGCGGGAAAGCCTACAATGAGCAGTTCTTC. It yields the protein CASSQTSGKAYNEQFF. V usage is TRBV9 and J usage is TRBJ2-1; TRBD2 agrees at 11 bases. With 4 bases clipped from V and 2 bases from J, the junction kept 5 bases outside the gene matches. The germline CDR1 and CDR2 sequences are SGDLS and YYNGEE. The CDR3 contains 16 residues.

The chain has TRBV5-1 and TRBJ2-3, with D possibly called TRBD1 or TRBD2 (6 bases each). V was cut by 0 bases and J by 2 bases, with 19 bases left in between. Germline V lookup: CDR1 SGHRS, CDR2 YFSETQ. The length of the CDR3 is 18 residues. CDR3 sequence (DNA): TGCGCCAGCAGCTTGGGTGGATCGGGGGCTTCTTACACAGATACGCAGTATTTT. This codes for CASSLGGSGASYTDTQYF.

The rearrangement uses TRBV5-4 and TRBJ2-1; 8 bases align to TRBD2. Trimming removed 4 bases from V and 10 bases from J; junction bases left unmatched: 10. CDR1 SGHNT and CDR2 YYREEE come from the germline V gene (reference sequence). CDR3 length equals 14 residues. CDR3 DNA sequence: TGTGCCAGCAGCGCTCCTCGGGAGGGGTTGGAGCAGTTCTTC. Encoded protein: CASSAPREGLEQFF. The variable domain in full, with the rest retrieved from reference TRBV5-4 and TRBJ2-1, is ETGVTQSPTHLIKTRGQQVTLRCSSQSGHNTVSWYQQALGQGPQFIFQYYREEENGRGNFPPRFSGLQFPNYSSELNVNALELDDSALYLCASSAPREGLEQFFGPGTRLTVL.

The CDR3 region is CASYRQGTETQYF. CDR3 in DNA: TGTGCCAGCTACCGACAGGGGACGGAGACCCAGTACTTC. The chain combines TRBV28 with TRBJ2-5; TRBD1 matches 8 bases. Germline CDR1 is MDHEN and CDR2 is SYDVKM. This CDR3 is 13 amino acids long. Trimming cost V 8 bases and J 5 bases; bases outside gene matches: 7.

The gene calls are TRBV5-1 and TRBJ2-7; the match to TRBD2 covers 9 bases. With 1 base clipped from V and 3 bases from J, the junction kept 5 bases outside the gene matches. The CDR3 length is 15 residues. CDR1 is SGHRS, CDR2 YFSETQ, per germline. DNA of the CDR3: TGCGCCAGCAGCTTGTCCCCTAGCGGGATCTACGAGCAGTACTTC. This translates into CASSLSPSGIYEQYF.

The V gene is TRBV18, the J gene TRBJ1-5; D not resolved. Germline loops: CDR1 KGHSH, CDR2 LQKENI. This CDR3 contains 14 residues. Trimming pared 4 bases from V and 1 base from J, leaving 8 bases between. The CDR3 nucleotides read TGTGCCAGCTCACGGCAACCAAGCAATCAGCCCCAGCATTTT. This sequence encodes CASSRQPSNQPQHF.

For this clone: Other DNA sequences from this sample encode an identical CDR3 as well. V usage is TRBV19 and J usage is TRBJ2-2; 8 bases map to TRBD1. Trimming cost V 6 bases and J 3 bases; bases outside gene matches: 3. This CDR3 is 14 amino acids long. Germline values: CDR1 LNHDA, CDR2 SQIVND (reference sequence). CDR3 DNA: TGTGCCAGTAGCGACAGGGGAGACACCGGGGAGCTGTTTTTT. Its protein product is CASSDRGDTGELFF.

V usage is TRBV28 and J usage is TRBJ1-2; TRBD1 matches 9 bases. Germline values: CDR1 MDHEN, CDR2 SYDVKM. This CDR3 is 16 amino acids long. J gave up 6 bases and V 4 bases, and 12 bases lay outside the gene matches. Here the CDR3 reads CASSSTDRGRIDGYTF. The CDR3 DNA reads TGTGCCAGCAGTTCCACGGACAGGGGAAGGATCGATGGCTACACCTTC.